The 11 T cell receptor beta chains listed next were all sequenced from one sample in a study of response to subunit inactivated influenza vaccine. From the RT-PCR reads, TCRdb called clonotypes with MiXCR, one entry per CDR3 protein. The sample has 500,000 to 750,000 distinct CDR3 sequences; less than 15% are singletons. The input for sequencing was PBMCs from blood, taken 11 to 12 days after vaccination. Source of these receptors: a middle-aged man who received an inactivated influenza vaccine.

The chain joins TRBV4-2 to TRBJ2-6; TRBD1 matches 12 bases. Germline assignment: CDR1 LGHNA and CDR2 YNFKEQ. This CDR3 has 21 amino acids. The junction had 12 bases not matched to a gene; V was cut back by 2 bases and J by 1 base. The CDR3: CASSQSGTGGVGFSGANVLTF. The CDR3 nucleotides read TGTGCCAGCAGCCAATCCGGGACAGGGGGCGTCGGATTTTCTGGGGCCAACGTCCTGACTTTC.

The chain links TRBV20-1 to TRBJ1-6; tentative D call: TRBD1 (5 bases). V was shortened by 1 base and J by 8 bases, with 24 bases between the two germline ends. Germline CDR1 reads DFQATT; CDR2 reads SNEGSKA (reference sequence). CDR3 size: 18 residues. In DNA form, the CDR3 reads TGCAGTGCTAGAGCAGTGGGGCAGGGAGGGAGTTTTGATTCACCCCTCCACTTT. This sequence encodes CSARAVGQGGSFDSPLHF.

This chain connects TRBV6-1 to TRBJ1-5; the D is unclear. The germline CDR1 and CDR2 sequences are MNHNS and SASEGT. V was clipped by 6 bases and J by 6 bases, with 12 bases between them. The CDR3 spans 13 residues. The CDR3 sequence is CASRRLVSQPQHF. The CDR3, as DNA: TGTGCCAGCAGACGACTAGTATCTCAGCCCCAGCATTTT.

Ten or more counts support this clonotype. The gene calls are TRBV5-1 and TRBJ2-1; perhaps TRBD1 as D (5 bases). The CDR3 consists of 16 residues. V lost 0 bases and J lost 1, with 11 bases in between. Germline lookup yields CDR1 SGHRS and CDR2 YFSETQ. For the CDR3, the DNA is TGCGCCAGCAGCTTGGGTCAGGGTCTATCCTACAATGAGCAGTTCTTC. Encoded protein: CASSLGQGLSYNEQFF.

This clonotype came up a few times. The CDR3 is CASTLGDRGSKLYF. CDR3 nucleotides: TGTGCCAGCACCCTGGGGGACAGGGGGTCTAAACTGTACTTC. The rearrangement links TRBV5-6 to TRBJ2-7; 11 bases line up with TRBD1. Germline CDR1 reads SGHDT; CDR2 reads YYEEEE. The V and J ends lost 6 bases and 12 bases, in that order; junction bases with no gene match: 14. CDR3 length equals 14 residues.

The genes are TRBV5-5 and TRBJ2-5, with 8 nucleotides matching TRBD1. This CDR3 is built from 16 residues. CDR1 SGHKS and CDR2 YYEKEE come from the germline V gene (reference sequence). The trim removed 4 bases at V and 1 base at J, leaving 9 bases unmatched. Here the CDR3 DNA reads TGTGCCAGCAGCCCGAACAGGGGGTCGATCCAAGAGACCCAGTACTTC. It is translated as CASSPNRGSIQETQYF.

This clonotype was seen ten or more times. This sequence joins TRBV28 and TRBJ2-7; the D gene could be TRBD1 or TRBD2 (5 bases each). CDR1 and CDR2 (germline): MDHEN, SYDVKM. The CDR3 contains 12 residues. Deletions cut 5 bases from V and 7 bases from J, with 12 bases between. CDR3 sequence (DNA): TGTGCCAGCAGTCCCAATTGGGGGGAGCAGTACTTC. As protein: CASSPNWGEQYF.

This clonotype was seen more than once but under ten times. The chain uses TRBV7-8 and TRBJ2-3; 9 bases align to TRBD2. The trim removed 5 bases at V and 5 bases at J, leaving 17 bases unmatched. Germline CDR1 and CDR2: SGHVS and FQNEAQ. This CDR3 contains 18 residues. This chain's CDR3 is CASSHSRPPSGAGDTQYF. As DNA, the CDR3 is TGTGCCAGCAGCCATAGCAGGCCACCTAGCGGGGCGGGAGATACGCAGTATTTT.

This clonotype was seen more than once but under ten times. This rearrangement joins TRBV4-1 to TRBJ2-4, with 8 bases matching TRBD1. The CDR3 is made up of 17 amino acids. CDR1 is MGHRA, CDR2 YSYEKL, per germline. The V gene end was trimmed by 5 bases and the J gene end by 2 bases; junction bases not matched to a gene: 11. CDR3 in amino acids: CASSISPGQASKNIQYF. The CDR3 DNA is TGCGCCAGCAGCATTTCCCCGGGACAGGCGTCCAAAAACATTCAGTACTTC.

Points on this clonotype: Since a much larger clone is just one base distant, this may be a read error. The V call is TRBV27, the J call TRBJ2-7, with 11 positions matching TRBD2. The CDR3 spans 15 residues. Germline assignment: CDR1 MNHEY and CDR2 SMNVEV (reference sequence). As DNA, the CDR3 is TGTGCCAGCGGTTTTCTAGCGGGAGGATCCTACGAGCAGTACTTC. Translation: CASGFLAGGSYEQYF.

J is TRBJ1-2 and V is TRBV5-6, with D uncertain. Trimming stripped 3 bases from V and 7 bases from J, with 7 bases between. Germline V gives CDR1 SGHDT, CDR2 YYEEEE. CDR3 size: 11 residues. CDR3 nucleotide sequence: TGTGCCAGCAGCTACGCCGGTGGCTACACCTTC. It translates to CASSYAGGYTF. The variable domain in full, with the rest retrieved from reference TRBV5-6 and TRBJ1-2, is DAGVTQSPTHLIKTRGQQVTLRCSPKSGHDTVSWYQQALGQGPQFIFQYYEEEERQRGNFPDRFSGHQFPNYSSELNVNALLLGDSALYLCASSYAGGYTFGSGTRLTVV.